A few counts support the clone carrying this TCR beta chain. Its antigen is currently unknown. Germline loops: CDR1 SGHRS, CDR2 YFSETQ. Trimming removed 3 bases from V and 6 bases from J; junction bases left unmatched: 6. This CDR3 is 13 amino acids long. Expressed TCRB transcripts were sequenced after all isolated RNA was converted to cDNA. Clones were sequenced by immunoSEQ multiplex PCR, and TCRdb holds only the in-frame ones, with some missing. The sample has 250,000 to 300,000 clones, approximately 24% seen once; the top ten hold 0.012%. This sample was included in a study of beta chain features in type 1 diabetes. Study conclusions and caveats: Reduced insertions and increased deletions marked VDJ junctions in type 1 diabetes patients. Any PCR bias toward short templates would affect both groups alike. Among all four CD4+ subsets, Type 1 diabetes patients had TCRB CDR3s that were moderately but significantly shorter.

Using CD45RO/CCR7/CD25/CD127/CD95/CD27, CD4+ naive, central memory, regulatory and stem cell-like memory cells were sorted. The chain uses TRBV5-1 and TRBJ2-7, with 7 nucleotides matching TRBD1. The specimen sequenced was naive CD4+ T cells from blood. The TCR sequence derives from a woman aged 25 to 45 with type 1 diabetes. CDR3: CASSSLQGIEQYF. DNA of the CDR3: TGCGCCAGCAGCTCCTTACAGGGGATCGAGCAGTACTTC.